Included here is one TCR beta chain sequence, with context. As yet, its antigen is unknown. These data belong to a study of blood T cells in healthy people across ages. Study-level findings and limits: Naive CD4+ cell counts and diversity both ran higher in long-lived than in aged donors. It was not known whether donors were CMV positive (a possible confounder of expanded clonotype changes).

It was with a sample-barcoded 5' primer and a J-beta primer mix that a second PCR of about 7 to 12 cycles was run. Via MiXCR, TCRdb re-called the 5' RACE reads, giving one row per CDR3 protein. The data hold about 780,000 distinct CDR3 sequences, with about half observed a single time. V shed 8 bases and J shed 0 bases, with 13 bases lying between them. Per the germline V gene, CDR1 is SQVTM and CDR2 is ANQGSEA. CDR3 length: 13 residues. This clonotype was obtained from a man older than 75 in good health. The genes are TRBV29-1 and TRBJ1-2; D unclear. Material for sequencing was blood. The CDR3 region is CSIHGETNYGYTF. Written as DNA, the CDR3 is TGCAGCATCCACGGGGAGACTAACTATGGCTACACCTTC.